This T cell receptor (beta chain) originates from a study of Ad26.COV2.S vaccination and SARS-CoV-2 variants. This clone showed up just once. Its antigen is not known. Treatment specified: 19 received Ad26.COV2.S at low or high dose, single or two shots; roughly five received placebo; per-sample allocation not given. After the first vaccine or placebo injection, samples were drawn on day 63. Here immunoSEQ multiplex PCR was the method, and the copy in TCRdb shows in-frame clones only, minus some. The table shows 380,000 or so clones, with roughly four fifths occurring only once. Overall study findings and caveats: The placebo group had lower spike-specific TCR breadth than the vaccine recipients did.

The TCR originated in a person between 18 and 60 years old who received the Ad26.COV2.S COVID-19 vaccine or a placebo. The sample here was peripheral blood, taken in a trial of Ad26.COV2.S vaccine versus placebo.

Here the CDR3 DNA reads TGCAGCGTCGGGAGGGGAGATACGCAGTATTTT. It specifies CSVGRGDTQYF. The chain combines TRBV29-1 with TRBJ2-3, with TRBD2 matching 8 bases. The CDR3 extends over 11 amino acids. Germline CDR1 SQVTM, CDR2 ANQGSEA. J lost 5 bases, V lost 6 bases, and 1 base had no gene match.